Below are 24 T cell receptor beta chains sequenced from a single sample in a study of siplizumab effects on memory and regulatory T cells. Clones were sequenced by immunoSEQ multiplex PCR, and TCRdb holds only the in-frame ones, with some missing. The repertoire holds about 40,000 clones, with around 89% as singletons. Sample: naive CD4+ T cells sorted from blood. The receptors derive from a human donor in good health.

The chain is built from TRBV5-1 and TRBJ2-1, with TRBD1 matching over 9 bases. V lost 4 bases, J lost 0 bases, and 17 bases stayed unmatched. The germline gives CDR1 SGHRS, CDR2 YFSETQ. This CDR3 has 20 amino acids. The CDR3 DNA is TGCGCCAGCAGCGAATGGGACAGGGTAACATTAGGGAACTCCTACAATGAGCAGTTCTTC. Translated: CASSEWDRVTLGNSYNEQFF.

The DNA for the CDR3 is TGTGCCAGCAGCACTAGCGGGGGGGCGCAGCAGTTCTTC. Translating it yields CASSTSGGAQQFF. The chain carries TRBV7-9 and TRBJ2-1, with TRBD2 identical over 13 bases. V was clipped by 5 bases and J by 11 bases; unmatched bases: 3. Germline V gene sequence: CDR1 SEHNR, CDR2 FQNEAQ (reference sequence). The CDR3 consists of 13 residues.

The J gene is TRBJ2-3, the V gene TRBV30; 7 nucleotides match TRBD2. The V gene's germline CDR1 is GTSNPN and CDR2 SVGIG (reference sequence). The CDR3 length is 15 residues. The J segment lost 5 bases and the V segment lost 0 bases, leaving 8 bases of the junction unmatched. CDR3 amino acids: CAWSVLREQGDTQYF. DNA of the CDR3: TGTGCCTGGAGTGTTTTGCGGGAGCAAGGAGATACGCAGTATTTT.

The chain couples TRBV5-8 to TRBJ1-2; D possibly corresponds to TRBD1 (6 bases). Trimming stripped 0 bases from V and 4 bases from J, with 16 bases between. CDR1 is SGHTS and CDR2 is YDEGEE in the germline V gene. This CDR3 comprises 16 residues. Here the CDR3 reads CASSLEVKWTAYGYTF. CDR3 in DNA: TGTGCCAGCAGCTTGGAAGTTAAATGGACAGCCTATGGCTACACCTTC.

V is TRBV5-4 and J is TRBJ1-2; TRBD1 might be the D (6 bases). The germline gives CDR1 SGHNT, CDR2 YYREEE (reference sequence). This CDR3 region has 14 residues. Trimming took 6 bases from V and 8 from J, leaving 20 bases between them. Here the CDR3 DNA reads TGTGCCAGCAACACCGCAGTAGGGGGTAGAGGCTACACCTTC. This translates into CASNTAVGGRGYTF.

The chain couples TRBV6-1 to TRBJ1-1; D perhaps matches TRBD1 (6 bases). The CDR3 covers 14 residues. V gave up 6 bases and J gave up 6 bases, with 17 bases separating them. Germline-derived CDR1 and CDR2 are MNHNS and SASEGT. DNA for the CDR3: TGTGCCAGCAGGCCCGGGACAACCCTCCCTGAAGCTTTCTTT. Translating it yields CASRPGTTLPEAFF.

V usage is TRBV6-5 and J usage is TRBJ2-2; D unclear. This CDR3 is built from 16 residues. Germline V gene lookup returns CDR1 MNHEY and CDR2 SVGAGI. The V and J ends lost 0 bases and 0 bases respectively, with 8 bases between them. The CDR3 DNA follows: TGTGCCAGCAGTTACTCGATCAGCCCGAACACCGGGGAGCTGTTTTTT. Amino acids: CASSYSISPNTGELFF.

This clone was counted a few times. The genes are TRBV5-4 and TRBJ1-1, with D maybe TRBD1 (6 bases). The CDR3 has 13 amino acids. Germline loops: CDR1 SGHNT, CDR2 YYREEE (reference sequence). The germline V and J ends were trimmed by 4 bases and 0 bases, with 7 bases remaining between them. The CDR3 protein is CASSKGVNTEAFF. As DNA, the CDR3 is TGTGCCAGCAGCAAGGGGGTGAACACTGAAGCTTTCTTT.

CDR3 sequence: CASQRGKTDTQYF. The CDR3 DNA reads TGTGCCAGTCAGCGGGGGAAGACAGATACGCAGTATTTT. This rearrangement joins TRBV19 to TRBJ2-3; 8 nucleotides agree with TRBD2. V lost 8 bases, J lost 3 bases, and 4 bases stayed unmatched. CDR1 is LNHDA, CDR2 SQIVND, per germline (reference sequence). The CDR3 extends over 13 amino acids.

The rearrangement links TRBV5-4 to TRBJ1-5; a weak D match, TRBD1 (5 bases). The CDR3 is 14 amino acids. CDR1 is SGHNT and CDR2 is YYREEE in the germline V gene (reference sequence). V was pared by 0 bases and J by 7 bases, with 11 bases between. The CDR3 sequence is CASSLDQGRQPQHF. The CDR3 nucleotides are TGTGCCAGCAGCTTGGATCAGGGCCGACAGCCCCAGCATTTT.

The chain combines TRBV29-1 with TRBJ2-3; 10 bases are shared with TRBD2. V trimming: 7 bases; J trimming: 7 bases; junction bases outside the gene matches: 5. This CDR3 is 12 amino acids long. The germline V gene has CDR1 SQVTM and CDR2 ANQGSEA. CDR3 in amino acids: CSASGSEYTQYF. The CDR3 nucleotides read TGCAGCGCTAGCGGGAGTGAATATACGCAGTATTTT.

This chain links TRBV7-9 with TRBJ2-5, with 7 positions matching TRBD2. After removal of 6 bases from V and 3 bases from J, the junction contained 1 base not matched to a gene. The germline CDR1 and CDR2 sequences are SEHNR and FQNEAQ (reference sequence). The CDR3 is made up of 12 amino acids. CDR3 in DNA: TGTGCCAGCAGAGGACTAGAAGAGACCCAGTACTTC. It specifies CASRGLEETQYF. The full variable domain, completed using reference TRBV7-9 and TRBJ2-5, is DTGVSQNPRHKITKRGQNVTFRCDPISEHNRLYWYRQTLGQGPEFLTYFQNEAQLEKSRLLSDRFSAERPKGSFSTLEIQRTEQGDSAMYLCASRGLEETQYFGPGTRLLVL.

The rearrangement links TRBV20-1 to TRBJ1-5, with D perhaps matching TRBD1 (6 bases). This CDR3 has 11 residues. Germline V gene lookup returns CDR1 DFQATT and CDR2 SNEGSKA (reference sequence). V was trimmed by 6 bases and J by 11 bases, leaving 14 bases between them. The DNA of the CDR3 is TGCAGTGCCTGGACCAGGGGAGCCCAGCATTTT. Translation: CSAWTRGAQHF.

This rearrangement joins TRBV10-3 to TRBJ2-7, with 13 bases aligning to TRBD2. The CDR3 runs 16 residues. Germline lookup yields CDR1 ENHRY and CDR2 SYGVKD. V shed 2 bases and J 4 bases; nucleotides not matched to a gene: 5. CDR3 coding DNA: TGTGCCATCAGTGAGGGGACTAGCGGGGTGGGTTACGAGCAGTACTTC. Protein product: CAISEGTSGVGYEQYF.

This clone was seen more than once but under ten times. This sequence joins TRBV6-1 and TRBJ1-5; maybe TRBD1 (6 bases). The germline V gene encodes CDR1 MNHNS and CDR2 SASEGT. The V gene lost 3 bases and the J gene lost 6 bases, with 12 bases spanning the gap. The CDR3 has 14 amino acids. CDR3 nucleotides: TGTGCCAGCAGTGAGAATACGGGGGCTCAGCCCCAGCATTTT. This codes for CASSENTGAQPQHF.

The chain uses TRBV7-9 and TRBJ1-5; no firm D call. The germline gives CDR1 SEHNR, CDR2 FQNEAQ (reference sequence). The CDR3 covers 14 residues. V lost 5 bases and J lost 5, with 13 bases in between. This CDR3 is CASSKDDIDQPQHF. The CDR3 DNA sequence: TGTGCCAGCAGCAAGGACGACATCGATCAGCCCCAGCATTTT.

This sequence joins TRBV10-3 and TRBJ1-1; 9 bases are a match to TRBD1. This CDR3 spans 15 amino acids. CDR1 and CDR2 from the germline V gene are ENHRY and SYGVKD. J gave up 3 bases and V 6 bases, and 8 bases lay outside the gene matches. The CDR3 loop reads CAIRGQGQEHTEAFF. In DNA form, the CDR3 reads TGTGCCATCAGGGGACAGGGACAGGAACACACTGAAGCTTTCTTT.

The chain links TRBV6-6 to TRBJ1-5, with 9 positions matching TRBD1. V gave up 4 bases and J gave up 7 bases; unmatched junction bases: 5. Germline CDR1 and CDR2: MNHNY and SVGAGI (reference sequence). CDR3 size: 14 residues. CDR3 sequence reads: CASSSTGGLQPQHF. CDR3 in DNA: TGTGCCAGCAGTTCCACAGGGGGCTTGCAGCCCCAGCATTTT.

This rearrangement joins TRBV6-1 to TRBJ2-7; 7 positions match TRBD1. V trimming: 4 bases; J trimming: 0 bases; junction bases outside the gene matches: 3. The CDR3 is made up of 14 amino acids. Germline values: CDR1 MNHNS, CDR2 SASEGT. The CDR3 DNA reads TGTGCCAGCAGTGTGGACAGGTTCTCCTACGAGCAGTACTTC. Translating gives CASSVDRFSYEQYF.

J is TRBJ1-5 and V is TRBV6-5; possible D gene TRBD1, 6 bases. Looked up from germline, CDR1 is MNHEY and CDR2 is SVGAGI. Trimming cost V 6 bases and J 6 bases, with 12 bases left between them. This CDR3 has 13 amino acids. In DNA, the CDR3 is TGTGCCAGCAGACAGGGTTTTAGTCAGCCCCAGCATTTT. It yields the protein CASRQGFSQPQHF.

The count of this clone is one. The chain combines TRBV5-1 with TRBJ1-2; no clear D. The CDR3 spans 13 residues. The V gene's germline CDR1 is SGHRS and CDR2 YFSETQ. V was cut by 4 bases and J by 4 bases, with 11 bases left in between. In DNA, the CDR3 is TGCGCCAGCAGCCCCTTGGTCGGCTATGGCTACACCTTC. Its protein product is CASSPLVGYGYTF.

V gene TRBV5-1 combines with J gene TRBJ2-4; D gene uncertain. V was shortened by 0 bases and J by 7 bases, with 14 bases between the two germline ends. Germline V lookup: CDR1 SGHRS, CDR2 YFSETQ. The CDR3 covers 15 residues. The CDR3 spells CASSLVAGLANIQYF. The CDR3 DNA sequence: TGCGCCAGCAGCTTGGTGGCCGGCTTAGCCAACATTCAGTACTTC. Together with reference TRBV5-1 and TRBJ2-4, the CDR3 gives the full variable domain: KAGVTQTPRYLIKTRGQQVTLSCSPISGHRSVSWYQQTPGQGLQFLFEYFSETQRNKGNFPGRFSGRQFSNSRSEMNVSTLELGDSALYLCASSLVAGLANIQYFGAGTRLSVL.

V usage is TRBV5-1 and J usage is TRBJ2-3; D gene uncertain. V was cut by 0 bases and J by 2 bases, with 10 bases left in between. The CDR3 spans 15 residues. CDR1 is SGHRS and CDR2 is YFSETQ in the germline V gene. This chain's CDR3 is CASSLAGQVTDTQYF. As DNA, the CDR3 is TGCGCCAGCAGCTTGGCTGGGCAGGTCACAGATACGCAGTATTTT.

The chain joins TRBV2 to TRBJ2-2; the D gene is possibly TRBD2 (5 bases). V lost 8 bases and J lost 5, with 12 bases in between. The length of the CDR3 is 13 residues. Germline CDR1 and CDR2: SNHLY and FYNNEI. CDR3 in DNA: TGTGCCAGCTCCGCGGAGGTAACCGGGGAGCTGTTTTTT. Its translation is CASSAEVTGELFF.